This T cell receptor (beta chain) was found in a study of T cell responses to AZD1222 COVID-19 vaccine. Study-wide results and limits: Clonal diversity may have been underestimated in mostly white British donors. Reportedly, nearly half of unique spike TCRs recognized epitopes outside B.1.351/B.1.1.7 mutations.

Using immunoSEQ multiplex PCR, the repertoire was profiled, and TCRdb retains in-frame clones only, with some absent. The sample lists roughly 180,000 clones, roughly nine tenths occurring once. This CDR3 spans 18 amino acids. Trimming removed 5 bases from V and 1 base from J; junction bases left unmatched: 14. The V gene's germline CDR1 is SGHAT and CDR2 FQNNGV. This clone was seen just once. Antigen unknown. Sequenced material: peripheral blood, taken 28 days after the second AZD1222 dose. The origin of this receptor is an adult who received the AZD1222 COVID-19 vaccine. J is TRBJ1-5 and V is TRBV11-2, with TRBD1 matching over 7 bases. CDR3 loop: CASSPIRDSSRSNQPQHF. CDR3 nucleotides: TGTGCCAGCAGCCCCATCCGGGACAGCAGTAGGAGCAATCAGCCCCAGCATTTT.